The clone carrying this T cell receptor beta chain has a handful of counts. Its antigen is still unknown. This record belongs to a study of cytomegalovirus exposure and HLA in healthy donors. The study's findings and limits: Later analysis suggested most CMV-associated TCR beta chains were HLA-restricted.

The PCR made use of 60 Vbeta and 13 Jbeta primers. The method was immunoSEQ multiplex PCR; TCRdb's version includes in-frame clones alone and lacks a portion of them. This sample has over 100,000 clones, with 81% found just once. Sample: PBMCs. The clonotype comes from a woman aged 25 to 39 in good health and CMV-seronegative.

CDR3 residues: CASSIPYQETQYF. Here the CDR3 DNA reads TGTGCCAGCAGCATTCCGTACCAAGAGACCCAGTACTTC. The chain is built from TRBV7-2 and TRBJ2-5; D is ambiguous. The CDR3 loop spans 13 amino acids. V was cut by 5 bases and J by 0 bases, with 7 bases left in between. Germline V gene sequence: CDR1 SGHTA, CDR2 FQGNSA.